This T cell receptor beta chain is from a study of tumor-infiltrating lymphocytes in primary liver carcinoma. The wider study: Each of the samples returned roughly 3.65 to 7.5 million productive TCRbeta reads (a yield similar across tissue types). Study-level results: The overlap of tumor-adjacent and tumor-blood pairs was smaller than that of tumor region pairs.

Concerning this clonotype: No antigen is known for it. The junction and the germline gene differ at one end; a read error may be behind it.

This CDR3 spans 13 amino acids. CDR1 MNHEY and CDR2 SVGEGT come from the germline V gene. Total RNA amounting to around 540 ng was the source from which TCR beta cDNA was made with a constant-region primer. Generation of the TCR beta libraries relied on three nested multiplex PCR rounds using slightly modified ARM-PCR. Amplification in the first two PCR rounds was performed using TRBV1-TRBV30 forward primers and a C-beta reverse primer for 9 to 11 cycles each. In TCRdb, the multiplex PCR reads were re-called with MiXCR into one record per CDR3 protein. The table records fewer than 150,000 distinct CDR3 sequences, roughly 69% of them present only once. It was from roughly 20-30 mg of unsorted bulk tissue that RNA and DNA were co-extracted. The sampling covered five separate regions of each tumor.

The TCR sequence derives from a woman aged 60-75 years with primary liver carcinoma and hepatitis B virus infection. The sample comprised liver tumor tissue from sampling region 1. Subset described: tumor region T1, superior pole. This chain uses TRBV6-2 or TRBV6-3 with TRBJ2-1, with 7 bases aligning to TRBD2. CDR3 DNA sequence: TGTGTCAGCGGGGTGACTGCAAACAATGAGCAGTCCTTC. It yields the protein CVSGVTANNEQSF.